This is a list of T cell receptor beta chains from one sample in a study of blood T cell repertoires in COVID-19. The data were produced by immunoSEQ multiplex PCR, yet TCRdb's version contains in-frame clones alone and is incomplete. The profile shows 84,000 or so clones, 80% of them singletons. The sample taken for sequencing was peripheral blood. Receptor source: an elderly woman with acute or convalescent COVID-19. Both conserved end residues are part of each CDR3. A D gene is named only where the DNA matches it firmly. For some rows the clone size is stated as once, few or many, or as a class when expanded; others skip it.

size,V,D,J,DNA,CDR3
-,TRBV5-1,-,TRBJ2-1,TGCGCCAGCAGCTTGTATCCGGACAGTTACAATGAGCAGTTCTTC,CASSLYPDSYNEQFF
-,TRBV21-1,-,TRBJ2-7,TGTGCCAGCAGCAAAGAAGAGACAGGGGACCACGAGCAGTACTTC,CASSKEETGDHEQYF
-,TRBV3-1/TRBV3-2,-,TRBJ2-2,TGTGCCAGCAGCCAAGAGTCGAGCGGCGGGGAGCTGTTTTTT,CASSQESSGGELFF
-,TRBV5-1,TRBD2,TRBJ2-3,TGCGCCAGTGCCCGGGATGCGGGGGGGACAGATACGCAGTATTTT,CASARDAGGTDTQYF
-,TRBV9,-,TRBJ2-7,TGTGCCAGCAGCGTAGCGGGGGTCCGGGGCTACGAGCAGTACTTC,CASSVAGVRGYEQYF
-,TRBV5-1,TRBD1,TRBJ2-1,TGCGCCAGCAGCTCCGGGACAGGGTGGAACAATGAGCAGTTCTTC,CASSSGTGWNNEQFF
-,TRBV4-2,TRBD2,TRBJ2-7,TGTGCCAGCAGCTACAACCCTGGGGGGGCCTACGAGCAGTACTTC,CASSYNPGGAYEQYF
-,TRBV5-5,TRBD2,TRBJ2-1,TGTGCCAGCAGCTTGTGGGGTCCGGGACTACTATCTTCCTACAATGAGCAGTTCTTC,CASSLWGPGLLSSYNEQFF
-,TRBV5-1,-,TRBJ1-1,TGCGCCAGCAGCTTGGACCCCTCAGGGGTCACTGAAGCTTTCTTT,CASSLDPSGVTEAFF
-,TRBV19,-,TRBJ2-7,TGTGCCAGTAGTATAGTATTAGCGAACTCCTACGAGCAGTACTTC,CASSIVLANSYEQYF
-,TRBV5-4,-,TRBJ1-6,TGTGCCAGCAGCAATCGACTGGATTCACCCCTCCACTTT,CASSNRLDSPLHF
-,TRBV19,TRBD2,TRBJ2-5,TGTGCCAGTAGTATCGGACTAGCGGGAGGGGCAGAGACCCAGTACTTC,CASSIGLAGGAETQYF
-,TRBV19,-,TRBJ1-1,TGTGCCAGTAGTATGGGCAGGGGTACTGAAGCTTTCTTT,CASSMGRGTEAFF
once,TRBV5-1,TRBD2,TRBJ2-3,TGCGCCAGCAGCCCGTTACTAGCGGGAGACACAGATACGCAGTATTTT,CASSPLLAGDTDTQYF
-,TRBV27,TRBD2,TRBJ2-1,TGTGCCAGCAGTTTCGGGACTAGCTATGAGCAGTTCTTC,CASSFGTSYEQFF
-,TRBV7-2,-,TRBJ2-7,TGTGCCAGCAGCTACCCTGGACAGAGCGAGCAGTACTTC,CASSYPGQSEQYF
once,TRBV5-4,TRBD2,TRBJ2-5,TGTGCCAGCAGCAACGAGGGACTAGCGGGGGGGTTATCTTGGGAGACCCAGTACTTC,CASSNEGLAGGLSWETQYF
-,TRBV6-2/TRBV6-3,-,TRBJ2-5,TGTGCCAGCAGCACCAGACAGACCCAAGAGACCCAGTACTTC,CASSTRQTQETQYF
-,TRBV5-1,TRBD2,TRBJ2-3,TGCGCCAGCAACCCACTAGCGGGGGGATCAGATACGCAGTATTTT,CASNPLAGGSDTQYF
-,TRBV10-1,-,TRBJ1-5,TGCGCCAGCACCGTGGGCAGTGTGGGGCCTCGCAATCAGCCCCAGCATTTT,CASTVGSVGPRNQPQHF
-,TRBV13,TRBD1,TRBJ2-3,TGTGCCAGCAGCCTACGGACAGGGGGCCCCACAGATACGCAGTATTTT,CASSLRTGGPTDTQYF
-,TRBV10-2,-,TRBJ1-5,TGCGCCAGCAGTGAGTCTCTGGGATCAGGGCCCCTGCTTAGCAATCAGCCCCAGCATTTT,CASSESLGSGPLLSNQPQHF
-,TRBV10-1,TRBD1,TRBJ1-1,TGCGCCAGCAGTGAGTACAGGGGCACTGAAGCTTTCTTT,CASSEYRGTEAFF
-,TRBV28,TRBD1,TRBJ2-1,TGTGCCAGCAGTTTTGGAGGACAGGGGCCCCGGGAGCAGTTCTTC,CASSFGGQGPREQFF
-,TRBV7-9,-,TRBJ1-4,TGTGCCAGCAGCTTAGGGGCAGGGATTAATGAAAAACTGTTTTTT,CASSLGAGINEKLFF
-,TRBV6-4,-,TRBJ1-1,TGTGCCAGCAAAAGGGGCAGGGAAACTGAAGCTTTCTTT,CASKRGRETEAFF
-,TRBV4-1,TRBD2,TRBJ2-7,TGCGCCAGCAGCCCGTACCTGGCGGGGGGAATGTCCTACGAGCAGTACTTC,CASSPYLAGGMSYEQYF
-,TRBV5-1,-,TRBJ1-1,TGCGCCAGCAGCTTGGACGGGTACACTGAAGCTTTCTTT,CASSLDGYTEAFF
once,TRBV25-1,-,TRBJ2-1,TGTGCCAGCAGTGACCGGGCCTACAATGAGCAGTTCTTC,CASSDRAYNEQFF
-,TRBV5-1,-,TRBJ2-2,TGCGCCAGCAGCTTGGGGCCGGGTAACACCGGGGAGCTGTTTTTT,CASSLGPGNTGELFF
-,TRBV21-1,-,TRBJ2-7,TGTGCCAGCAGCAAGGCGTCTAGCGGGGTGTACGAGCAGTACTTC,CASSKASSGVYEQYF
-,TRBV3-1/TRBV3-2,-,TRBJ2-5,TGTGCCAGCAGCCAAGATGTACAAGAGACCCAGTACTTC,CASSQDVQETQYF
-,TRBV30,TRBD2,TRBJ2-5,TGTGCCTGGAGACTAGCGGGAGTGGAGACCCAGTACTTC,CAWRLAGVETQYF
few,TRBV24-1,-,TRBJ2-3,TGTGCCACCAGTGATTCGACTGGCAGGGGTTTCGCAGATACGCAGTATTTT,CATSDSTGRGFADTQYF
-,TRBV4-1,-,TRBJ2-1,TGCGCCAGCAGCCCTGGGCTGGGCTCCTACAATGAGCAGTTCTTC,CASSPGLGSYNEQFF
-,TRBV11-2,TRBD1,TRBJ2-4,TGTGCCAGCAGCGTGGGACAGGGGGTAATTCAGTACTTC,CASSVGQGVIQYF
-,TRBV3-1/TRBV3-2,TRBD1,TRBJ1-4,TGTGCCAGCAGCCAAGTGCCTCAGGGGGCAAGCGAAAAACTGTTTTTT,CASSQVPQGASEKLFF